The 21 T cell receptor beta chains below were found in one sample sequenced in a study of vaccination effects on CD4 cells after COVID-19. Once cultured for approximately eleven days, the cells underwent separation to obtain CD4+ T cells. Subjects were given two BNT162b2 or mRNA-1273 vaccine doses. This table comes from immunoSEQ multiplex PCR, and its TCRdb copy is limited to in-frame clones, with some not included. Seen here are approximately 47,000 clones, roughly 72% observed once, and the top ten hold around 7%. These receptors have no known antigen. This material consisted of CD4+ T cells from PBMCs cultured without peptide, taken after COVID-19 vaccination. The receptors here all came from a human donor who received a COVID-19 vaccine.

The V call is TRBV9, the J call TRBJ2-3; 9 nucleotides agree with TRBD2. The CDR3 contains 16 residues. V dropped 0 bases and J dropped 0; count of bases not matched to a gene: 2. The germline gives CDR1 SGDLS, CDR2 YYNGEE. The chain's CDR3 is CASSVGLAVSTDTQYF. The CDR3 nucleotides read TGTGCCAGCAGCGTAGGACTAGCGGTGAGCACAGATACGCAGTATTTT.

The chain employs TRBV6-1 and TRBJ1-2, with 7 bases lining up with TRBD1. Germline lookup yields CDR1 MNHNS and CDR2 SASEGT. V shed 2 bases and J 4 bases; nucleotides not matched to a gene: 4. The CDR3 is made up of 14 amino acids. The chain's CDR3 is CASSELGQSYGYTF. The CDR3 bases are TGTGCCAGCAGTGAATTGGGACAGAGCTATGGCTACACCTTC.

This chain uses TRBV3-1 (or the pseudogene TRBV3-2) with TRBJ2-7, with 7 nucleotides matching TRBD1. CDR1 is LGHDT and CDR2 is YNNKEL in the germline V gene (reference sequence). After removal of 4 bases from V and 4 bases from J, the junction contained 7 bases not matched to a gene. This CDR3 has 14 residues. CDR3 sequence reads: CASSPTTGVYEQYF. The DNA for the CDR3 is TGTGCCAGCAGCCCGACAACAGGGGTATACGAGCAGTACTTC.

On this clone: At one end the junction does not follow the germline gene, possibly because of a read error. The V call is TRBV20-1, the J call TRBJ1-2, with D tentatively TRBD1 (6 bases). Per the germline V gene, CDR1 is DFQATT and CDR2 is SNEGSKA (reference sequence). The CDR3 is made up of 11 amino acids. The CDR3 region has the DNA TGCAGTGCTCAGGGGAGCTATGGGTACACCTTC. It encodes CSAQGSYGYTF.

The chain employs TRBV3-1 (or the pseudogene TRBV3-2) and TRBJ2-6, with D uncertain. The CDR3 totals 15 residues. In germline, CDR1 is LGHDT, CDR2 YNNKEL (reference sequence). V was shortened by 5 bases and J by 0 bases, with 8 bases between the two germline ends. In DNA form, the CDR3 reads TGTGCCAGCAGCTACTTAAGCTCTGGGGCCAACGTCCTGACTTTC. Translated, it gives CASSYLSSGANVLTF.

The rearrangement links TRBV7-8 to TRBJ1-5; tentative D call: TRBD1 (6 bases). This CDR3 region has 18 residues. Deletions cut 6 bases from V and 7 bases from J, with 28 bases between. CDR1 and CDR2 from the germline V gene are SGHVS and FQNEAQ. CDR3 sequence (DNA): TGTGCCAGCAGTCGGCTACGACGATTACAGGGACGGAACCAGCCCCAGCATTTT. Protein product: CASSRLRRLQGRNQPQHF.

The chain combines TRBV11-2 with TRBJ2-1; 10 bases match TRBD2. The length of the CDR3 is 18 residues. Germline CDR1 SGHAT, CDR2 FQNNGV. The junction had 13 bases not matched to a gene; V was cut back by 5 bases and J by 3 bases. The DNA of the CDR3 is TGTGCCAGCAGCCCCCCCCTCGTACTAGCGGGACGCTACAATGAGCAGTTCTTC. Protein product: CASSPPLVLAGRYNEQFF.

With respect to this clone: The sample carries other DNA sequences with the same CDR3. This chain links TRBV5-1 with TRBJ2-1, with 11 positions matching TRBD2. The germline gives CDR1 SGHRS, CDR2 YFSETQ. The trim removed 3 bases at V and 2 bases at J, leaving 1 base unmatched. The CDR3 length is 15 residues. CDR3 DNA sequence: TGCGCCAGCAGCTCGGGACTAGCGGCCTACAATGAGCAGTTCTTC. This codes for CASSSGLAAYNEQFF.

The rearrangement joins TRBV5-6 to TRBJ1-5; the D gene is possibly TRBD1 (5 bases). The CDR3 spans 14 residues. CDR1 is SGHDT, CDR2 YYEEEE, per germline. Trimming took off 2 bases at V and 7 bases at J, with 13 bases between the two ends. Here the CDR3 DNA reads TGTGCCAGCAGCTTCAGGGACTACGAACAGCCCCAGCATTTT. Protein sequence: CASSFRDYEQPQHF.

The rearrangement joins TRBV30 to TRBJ1-1, with 7 positions matching TRBD1. The V gene's germline CDR1 is GTSNPN and CDR2 SVGIG (reference sequence). V shed 5 bases, J shed 1 base, and the junction held 1 base outside the gene matches. This CDR3 comprises 12 residues. CDR3 sequence: CAWGQANTEAFF. The CDR3 region has the DNA TGTGCCTGGGGACAGGCGAACACTGAAGCTTTCTTT.

The V gene is TRBV11-2, the J gene TRBJ1-1; 10 nucleotides line up with TRBD1. This CDR3 region has 17 residues. Germline-derived CDR1 and CDR2 are SGHAT and FQNNGV. Trimming cost V 3 bases and J 6 bases; bases outside gene matches: 13. CDR3 in amino acids: CASSFQLPGQGIAEAFF. CDR3 sequence (DNA): TGTGCCAGCAGCTTCCAGCTACCGGGACAGGGGATCGCTGAAGCTTTCTTT.

This clone has a handful of counts. The chain is built from TRBV6-5 and TRBJ1-5; D is possibly TRBD1 (5 bases). V lost 5 bases and J lost 5, with 10 bases in between. This CDR3 is 13 amino acids long. From germline, CDR1 is MNHEY and CDR2 SVGAGI. The CDR3 bases are TGTGCCAGCAGTATACAGGTGGATCAGCCCCAGCATTTT. It specifies CASSIQVDQPQHF.

This clone was recorded only once. This CDR3 reads CASKNGEREVFIDEDTQYF. The CDR3 bases are TGTGCCAGCAAAAACGGGGAGCGGGAGGTATTCATCGACGAGGATACGCAGTATTTT. The V gene is TRBV27, the J gene TRBJ2-3; 9 bases match TRBD2. Trimming removed 7 bases from V and 6 bases from J; junction bases left unmatched: 23. Germline CDR1 and CDR2: MNHEY and SMNVEV (reference sequence). CDR3 length: 19 amino acids.

The chain combines TRBV4-1 with TRBJ1-5; D call uncertain. CDR1 is MGHRA, CDR2 YSYEKL, per germline. V was shortened by 1 base and J by 3 bases, with 10 bases between the two germline ends. The CDR3 has 15 residues. Written as DNA, the CDR3 is TGCGCCAGCAGCCAAGTAAACAGAAACAATCAGCCCCAGCATTTT. Encoded protein: CASSQVNRNNQPQHF.

This chain links TRBV6-4 with TRBJ2-1, with 9 bases that match TRBD2. V lost 0 bases to trimming and J lost 6 bases; unmatched junction nucleotides: 3. The length of the CDR3 is 15 residues. Germline V gene lookup returns CDR1 MRHNA and CDR2 SNTAGT. CDR3 sequence (DNA): TGTGCCAGCAGTGACTCGGCGGGGGGGCCCAATGAGCAGTTCTTC. Its protein product is CASSDSAGGPNEQFF.

This chain uses TRBV19 with TRBJ2-7; 8 positions match TRBD2. The CDR3 sequence is 15 residues long. Looked up from germline, CDR1 is LNHDA and CDR2 is SQIVND (reference sequence). Germline trimming cut 4 bases from V and 0 bases from J; bases unmatched to any gene: 5. This CDR3 is CASSSSGASSYEQYF. In DNA, the CDR3 is TGTGCCAGTAGTAGTAGCGGGGCGAGCTCCTACGAGCAGTACTTC.

This clone was found once. The chain combines TRBV11-2 with TRBJ1-1; tentative D call: TRBD1 (6 bases). Deletions cut 1 base from V and 11 bases from J, with 11 bases between. Germline lookup yields CDR1 SGHAT and CDR2 FQNNGV. CDR3 length equals 12 residues. CDR3 in amino acids: CASSLVPGDAFF. The DNA of the CDR3 is TGTGCCAGCAGCTTAGTCCCAGGGGATGCTTTCTTT.

This clone was seen only a few times. The genes are TRBV6-4 and TRBJ2-2; no reliable D call. CDR3 length equals 12 residues. CDR1 is MRHNA, CDR2 SNTAGT, per germline. V was shortened by 3 bases and J by 8 bases, with 7 bases between the two germline ends. Here the CDR3 reads CASSDRRGELFF. Written as DNA, the CDR3 is TGTGCCAGCAGTGATCGTCGTGGGGAGCTGTTTTTT.

This rearrangement joins TRBV4-1 to TRBJ2-1; either TRBD1 or TRBD2 may fit D (6 bases each). This CDR3 is built from 14 residues. Trimming removed 6 bases at V and 9 bases at J, with 18 bases between. CDR1 and CDR2 (germline): MGHRA, YSYEKL. Written as DNA, the CDR3 is TGCGCCAGCAGACCGGGGGCAGGGAAGGGTGAGCAGTTCTTC. This encodes CASRPGAGKGEQFF.

This rearrangement joins TRBV6-1 to TRBJ2-5, with 10 bases lining up with TRBD2. J lost 2 bases, V lost 0 bases, and 12 bases had no gene match. This CDR3 contains 19 residues. The germline CDR1 and CDR2 sequences are MNHNS and SASEGT. The DNA of the CDR3 is TGTGCCAGCAGTGAAGCTCTTCGGTCTAGCGGGGGAATTCAAGAGACCCAGTACTTC. It translates to CASSEALRSSGGIQETQYF.

The genes are TRBV6-1 and TRBJ2-7; TRBD1 matches 12 bases. Losses at the gene ends were 4 bases for V and 6 bases for J; bases not matched to a gene: 10. This CDR3 is built from 16 residues. CDR1 and CDR2 from the germline V gene are MNHNS and SASEGT. CDR3 amino acids: CASSGGTGGYLAEQYF. The CDR3 coding sequence is TGTGCCAGCAGTGGGGGGACAGGGGGCTACTTAGCCGAGCAGTACTTC.